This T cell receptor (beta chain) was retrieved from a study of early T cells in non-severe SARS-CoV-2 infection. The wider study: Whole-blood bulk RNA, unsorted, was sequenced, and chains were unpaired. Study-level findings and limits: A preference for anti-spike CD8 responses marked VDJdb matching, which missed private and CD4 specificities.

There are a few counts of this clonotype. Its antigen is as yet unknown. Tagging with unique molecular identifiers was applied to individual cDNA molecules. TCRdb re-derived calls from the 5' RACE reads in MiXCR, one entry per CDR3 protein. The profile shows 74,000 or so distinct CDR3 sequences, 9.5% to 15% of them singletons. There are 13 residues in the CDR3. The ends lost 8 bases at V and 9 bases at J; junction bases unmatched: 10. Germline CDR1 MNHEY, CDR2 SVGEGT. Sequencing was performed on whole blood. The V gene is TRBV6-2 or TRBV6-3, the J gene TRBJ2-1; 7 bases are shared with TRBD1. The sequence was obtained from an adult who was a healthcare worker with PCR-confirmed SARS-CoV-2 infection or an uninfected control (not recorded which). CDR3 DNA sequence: TGTGCCAGCGGATGGACAGGTCCCGGTGAGCAGTTCTTC. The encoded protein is CASGWTGPGEQFF.